This T cell receptor (beta chain) was recorded in a study of shared clonotypes between healthy human individuals. Method: immunoSEQ multiplex PCR; TCRdb's copy keeps in-frame clones and lacks some. The table lists 2 million or so clones, 90% to 95% of them singletons. V lost 4 bases and J lost 1, with 17 bases in between. CDR3 length: 16 residues. Germline values: CDR1 SGHRS, CDR2 YFSETQ. The source of this sequence is a man aged 18-30 years in good health. Material: naive CD4+ T cells sorted from blood. Subset described: CD45RA+ positively selected. The chain links TRBV5-1 to TRBJ1-2; D is perhaps TRBD1 (6 bases). The DNA for the CDR3 is TGCGCCAGCAGCCGGGGGGACACTCGGAGTAACTATGGCTACACCTTC. This gives the protein CASSRGDTRSNYGYTF.